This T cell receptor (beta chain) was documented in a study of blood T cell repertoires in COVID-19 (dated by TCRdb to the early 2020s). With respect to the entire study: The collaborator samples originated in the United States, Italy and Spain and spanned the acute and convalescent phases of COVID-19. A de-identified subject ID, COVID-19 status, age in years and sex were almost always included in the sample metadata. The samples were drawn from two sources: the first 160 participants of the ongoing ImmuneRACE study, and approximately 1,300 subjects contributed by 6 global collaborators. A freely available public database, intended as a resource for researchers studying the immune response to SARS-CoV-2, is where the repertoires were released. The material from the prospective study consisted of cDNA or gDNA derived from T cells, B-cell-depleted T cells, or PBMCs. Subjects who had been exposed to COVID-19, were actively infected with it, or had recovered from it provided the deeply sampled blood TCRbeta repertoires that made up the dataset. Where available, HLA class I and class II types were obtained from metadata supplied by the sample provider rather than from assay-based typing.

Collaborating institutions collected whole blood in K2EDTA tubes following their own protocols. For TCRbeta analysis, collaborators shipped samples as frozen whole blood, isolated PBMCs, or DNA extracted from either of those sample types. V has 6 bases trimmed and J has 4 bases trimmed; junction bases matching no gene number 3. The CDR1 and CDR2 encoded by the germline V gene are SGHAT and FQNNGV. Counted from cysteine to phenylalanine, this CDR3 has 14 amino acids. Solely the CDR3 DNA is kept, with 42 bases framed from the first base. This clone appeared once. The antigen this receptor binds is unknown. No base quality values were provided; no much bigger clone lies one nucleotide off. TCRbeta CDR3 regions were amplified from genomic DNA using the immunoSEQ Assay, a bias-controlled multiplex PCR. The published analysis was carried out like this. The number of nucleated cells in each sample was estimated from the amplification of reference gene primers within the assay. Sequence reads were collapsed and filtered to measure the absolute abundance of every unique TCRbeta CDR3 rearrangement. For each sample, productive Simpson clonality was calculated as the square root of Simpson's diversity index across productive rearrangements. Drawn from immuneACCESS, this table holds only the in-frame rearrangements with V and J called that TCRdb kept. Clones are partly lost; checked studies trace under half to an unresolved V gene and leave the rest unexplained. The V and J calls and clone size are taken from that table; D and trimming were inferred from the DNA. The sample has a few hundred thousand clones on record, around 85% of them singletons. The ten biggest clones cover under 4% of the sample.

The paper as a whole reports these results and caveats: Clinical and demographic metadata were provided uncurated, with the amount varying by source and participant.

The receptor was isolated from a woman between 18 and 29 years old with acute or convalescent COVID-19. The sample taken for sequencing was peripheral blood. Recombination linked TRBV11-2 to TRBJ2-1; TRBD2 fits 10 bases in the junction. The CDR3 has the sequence CASSGLAAYNEQFF. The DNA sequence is TGTGCCAGCAGTGGACTAGCGGCGTACAATGAGCAGTTCTTC.